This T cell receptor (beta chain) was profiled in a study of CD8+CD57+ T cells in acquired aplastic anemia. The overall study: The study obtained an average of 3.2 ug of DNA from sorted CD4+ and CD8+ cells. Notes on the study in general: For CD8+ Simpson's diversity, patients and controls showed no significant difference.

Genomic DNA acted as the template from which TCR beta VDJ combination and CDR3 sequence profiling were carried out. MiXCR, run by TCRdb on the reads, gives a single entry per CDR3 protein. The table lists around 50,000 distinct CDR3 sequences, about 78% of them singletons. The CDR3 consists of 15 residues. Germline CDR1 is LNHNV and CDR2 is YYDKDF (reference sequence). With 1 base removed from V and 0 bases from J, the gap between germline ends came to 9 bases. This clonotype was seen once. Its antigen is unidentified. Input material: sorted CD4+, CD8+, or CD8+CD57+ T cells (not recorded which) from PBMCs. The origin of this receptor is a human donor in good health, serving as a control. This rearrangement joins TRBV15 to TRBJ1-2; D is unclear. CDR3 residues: CATSRGSGANYGYTF. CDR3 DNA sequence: TGTGCCACCAGCAGAGGGTCCGGTGCTAACTATGGCTACACCTTC.